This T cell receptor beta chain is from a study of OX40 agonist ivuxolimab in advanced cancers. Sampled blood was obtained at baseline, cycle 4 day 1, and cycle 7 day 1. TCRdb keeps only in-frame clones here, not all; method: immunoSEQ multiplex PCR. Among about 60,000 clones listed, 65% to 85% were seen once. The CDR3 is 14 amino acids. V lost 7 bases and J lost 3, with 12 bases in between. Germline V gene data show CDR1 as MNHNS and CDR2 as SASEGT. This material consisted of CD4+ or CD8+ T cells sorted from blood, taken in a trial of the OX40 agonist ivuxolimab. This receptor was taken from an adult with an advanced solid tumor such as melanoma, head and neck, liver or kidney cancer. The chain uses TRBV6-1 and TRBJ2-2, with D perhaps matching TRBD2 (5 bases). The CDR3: CASKPQRDTGELFF. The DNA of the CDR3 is TGTGCCAGCAAGCCCCAGAGGGACACCGGGGAGCTGTTTTTT.